This T cell receptor beta chain was profiled in a study of blood T cell repertoires in COVID-19. The CDR3 is made up of 16 amino acids. The V and J ends lost 2 bases and 0 bases, in that order; junction bases with no gene match: 5. Germline loops: CDR1 SGHKS, CDR2 YYEKEE (reference sequence). Method: immunoSEQ multiplex PCR; TCRdb's copy keeps in-frame clones and lacks some. The data show approximately 150,000 clones, roughly 79% seen once. The chain is built from TRBV5-5 and TRBJ2-1, with TRBD2 matching 7 bases. Specimen: peripheral blood. The TCR was taken from an older woman with acute or convalescent COVID-19. CDR3 DNA sequence: TGTGCCAGCAGCTTACTAGCGTTGAGCTCCTACAATGAGCAGTTCTTC. This encodes CASSLLALSSYNEQFF.